These T cell receptor beta chains were read from a single sample in a study of blood T cell repertoires in COVID-19. Sequencing was performed with immunoSEQ multiplex PCR; in TCRdb, only in-frame clones are kept and a portion is missing. The sample consists of about 260,000 clones, just under 90% of them appearing once. The sample comprised PBMCs or T cells enriched from blood (not recorded which). Receptor source: a man between 50 and 59 years old who had been exposed to COVID-19. The CDR3 runs from the conserved cysteine through the conserved F or W. Fields, in order: CDR3 DNA, CDR3 protein, D gene, V gene, clone size, CDR3 length, J gene. A D gene is named only where the DNA matches it firmly. Size tells how often a clone was seen (once, few, many) or the class of an expanded clone, and some rows leave it out.

CDR3 DNA: TGCGCCAGCAGCTTGGTGACAGGGGGCGCCGGGGAGCTGTTTTTT
CDR3 protein: CASSLVTGGAGELFF
D gene: TRBD1
V gene: TRBV5-1
clone size: medium-sized
CDR3 length: 15
J gene: TRBJ2-2

CDR3 DNA: TGTGCCAGCAGTTTATGGGCCGGGAATAATTCACCCCTCCACTTT
CDR3 protein: CASSLWAGNNSPLHF
D gene: -
V gene: TRBV28
clone size: -
CDR3 length: 15
J gene: TRBJ1-6

CDR3 DNA: TGCGCCAGCAGCTTGCTTTTGGCTAGCCAAAATGCCAATGAGCAGTTCTTC
CDR3 protein: CASSLLLASQNANEQFF
D gene: -
V gene: TRBV5-1
clone size: -
CDR3 length: 17
J gene: TRBJ2-1

CDR3 DNA: TGTGCTAGTGGTTTGGCCCCCTCGGACAGGAATGAAAAACTGTTTTTT
CDR3 protein: CASGLAPSDRNEKLFF
D gene: TRBD1
V gene: TRBV12-5
clone size: -
CDR3 length: 16
J gene: TRBJ1-4

CDR3 DNA: TGCAGTGCTAAGGGGTTCACTGAAGCTTTCTTT
CDR3 protein: CSAKGFTEAFF
D gene: -
V gene: TRBV20-1
clone size: -
CDR3 length: 11
J gene: TRBJ1-1

CDR3 DNA: TGCGCCAGCAGCTTCACAGGCTCCTTCAAAAAGACCCAGTACTTC
CDR3 protein: CASSFTGSFKKTQYF
D gene: -
V gene: TRBV5-1
clone size: -
CDR3 length: 15
J gene: TRBJ2-5

CDR3 DNA: TGTGCCAGCAGCTTAGTGGGGAGTTGGGGCTACACCTTC
CDR3 protein: CASSLVGSWGYTF
D gene: -
V gene: TRBV7-8
clone size: -
CDR3 length: 13
J gene: TRBJ1-2

CDR3 DNA: TGTGCCAGCAGTGATCAGGGCAGCAATCAGCCCCAGCATTTT
CDR3 protein: CASSDQGSNQPQHF
D gene: -
V gene: TRBV2
clone size: -
CDR3 length: 14
J gene: TRBJ1-5

CDR3 DNA: TGTGCCAGCAGCCTGGGCCCCCACGACGAAAAACTGTTTTTT
CDR3 protein: CASSLGPHDEKLFF
D gene: -
V gene: TRBV3-1/TRBV3-2
clone size: -
CDR3 length: 14
J gene: TRBJ1-4

CDR3 DNA: TGTGCCAGCTCGGAGATATCTGAAGCTTTCTTT
CDR3 protein: CASSEISEAFF
D gene: -
V gene: TRBV18
clone size: -
CDR3 length: 11
J gene: TRBJ1-1

CDR3 DNA: TGTGCCAGCTCACCATCGGGAGGTGAGACCCAGTACTTC
CDR3 protein: CASSPSGGETQYF
D gene: TRBD2
V gene: TRBV18
clone size: -
CDR3 length: 13
J gene: TRBJ2-5

CDR3 DNA: TGTGCCAGCAGCGAAGAGGACAGGCCGGGCACTGAAGCTTTCTTT
CDR3 protein: CASSEEDRPGTEAFF
D gene: TRBD1
V gene: TRBV9
clone size: -
CDR3 length: 15
J gene: TRBJ1-1

CDR3 DNA: TGTGCCATCAGTGAGACAGGCGGTGGAAACACCATATATTTT
CDR3 protein: CAISETGGGNTIYF
D gene: -
V gene: TRBV10-3
clone size: few
CDR3 length: 14
J gene: TRBJ1-3

CDR3 DNA: TGTGCCAGCAGCTCCAATCTCCCAGAAGGCTACACCTTC
CDR3 protein: CASSSNLPEGYTF
D gene: -
V gene: TRBV7-2
clone size: -
CDR3 length: 13
J gene: TRBJ1-2

CDR3 DNA: TGTGCCAGTCAGGGGCTTTCGGCTGGAAACACCATATATTTT
CDR3 protein: CASQGLSAGNTIYF
D gene: -
V gene: TRBV19
clone size: -
CDR3 length: 14
J gene: TRBJ1-3

CDR3 DNA: TGTGCCAGCAGCTCCATTTTAGGGGGCGCGGGCACTGAAGCTTTCTTT
CDR3 protein: CASSSILGGAGTEAFF
D gene: TRBD1
V gene: TRBV13
clone size: -
CDR3 length: 16
J gene: TRBJ1-1

CDR3 DNA: TGTGCCAGCAGTTTATCGAGACAGGGCACTTCACCCCTCCACTTT
CDR3 protein: CASSLSRQGTSPLHF
D gene: TRBD1
V gene: TRBV27
clone size: -
CDR3 length: 15
J gene: TRBJ1-6

CDR3 DNA: TGTGCCAGTAGAGCGGGAGGGATTCAAAACATTCAGTACTTC
CDR3 protein: CASRAGGIQNIQYF
D gene: TRBD2
V gene: TRBV19
clone size: -
CDR3 length: 14
J gene: TRBJ2-4

CDR3 DNA: TGTGCCATCAGTGCTCCCGAGGGGGCATACGAGCAGTACTTC
CDR3 protein: CAISAPEGAYEQYF
D gene: TRBD1
V gene: TRBV10-3
clone size: -
CDR3 length: 14
J gene: TRBJ2-7

CDR3 DNA: TGCGCCAGCAGCTGGGGGTCGGGGGATGGGACTGAAGCTTTCTTT
CDR3 protein: CASSWGSGDGTEAFF
D gene: -
V gene: TRBV5-1
clone size: once
CDR3 length: 15
J gene: TRBJ1-1

CDR3 DNA: TGTGCCAGCAACTTAGCTGAACCCGGGGAGCTGTTTTTT
CDR3 protein: CASNLAEPGELFF
D gene: -
V gene: TRBV2
clone size: -
CDR3 length: 13
J gene: TRBJ2-2

CDR3 DNA: TGCAGCGCAGGGGGCACTGAAGCTTTCTTT
CDR3 protein: CSAGGTEAFF
D gene: TRBD1
V gene: TRBV29-1
clone size: once
CDR3 length: 10
J gene: TRBJ1-1

CDR3 DNA: TGTGCCACCAGTGACTACCGCAGGGGGCTAAATTCACCCCTCCACTTT
CDR3 protein: CATSDYRRGLNSPLHF
D gene: TRBD1
V gene: TRBV24-1
clone size: -
CDR3 length: 16
J gene: TRBJ1-6

CDR3 DNA: TGTGCCAGTTCCAACAGGGGCACCGGGGAGCTGTTTTTT
CDR3 protein: CASSNRGTGELFF
D gene: TRBD1
V gene: TRBV19
clone size: -
CDR3 length: 13
J gene: TRBJ2-2

CDR3 DNA: TGTGCCAGCACCTCGTTGGTTTCGGGGGTTGTAACCGGGGAGCTGTTTTTT
CDR3 protein: CASTSLVSGVVTGELFF
D gene: -
V gene: TRBV7-6
clone size: once
CDR3 length: 17
J gene: TRBJ2-2

CDR3 DNA: TGCGCCAGCAGCCAAAGCCCCCCAAAAGAGACCCAGTACTTC
CDR3 protein: CASSQSPPKETQYF
D gene: -
V gene: TRBV5-1
clone size: -
CDR3 length: 14
J gene: TRBJ2-5

CDR3 DNA: TGTGCCAGCAGCGGCAAGACTAGCGGGGGTGAGACCCAGTACTTC
CDR3 protein: CASSGKTSGGETQYF
D gene: TRBD2
V gene: TRBV5-6
clone size: -
CDR3 length: 15
J gene: TRBJ2-5

CDR3 DNA: TGTGCCAGCGTACAGGGGGCATCAAATGAGCAGTTCTTC
CDR3 protein: CASVQGASNEQFF
D gene: TRBD1
V gene: TRBV3-1/TRBV3-2
clone size: -
CDR3 length: 13
J gene: TRBJ2-1

CDR3 DNA: TGCGCCAGCAGTGATGACAGGGGACCCACAACGGTAGGACCTGAAGCTTTCTTT
CDR3 protein: CASSDDRGPTTVGPEAFF
D gene: TRBD1
V gene: TRBV10-2
clone size: -
CDR3 length: 18
J gene: TRBJ1-1

CDR3 DNA: TGCGCCAGCAGCCCGGATGGGGGGGGAGGGAACACTGAAGCTTTCTTT
CDR3 protein: CASSPDGGGGNTEAFF
D gene: -
V gene: TRBV5-1
clone size: once
CDR3 length: 16
J gene: TRBJ1-1

CDR3 DNA: TGTGCCAGCAGCCAAAATATTGGGAGTTCAGGCTACACCTTC
CDR3 protein: CASSQNIGSSGYTF
D gene: -
V gene: TRBV3-1/TRBV3-2
clone size: once
CDR3 length: 14
J gene: TRBJ1-2

CDR3 DNA: TGTGCCAGCAGTCTGACAGAGCCGCCTGGAAACACCATATATTTT
CDR3 protein: CASSLTEPPGNTIYF
D gene: -
V gene: TRBV2
clone size: -
CDR3 length: 15
J gene: TRBJ1-3

CDR3 DNA: TGTGCCAGCTCACCCCAGACAGGGGACACTGAAGCTTTCTTT
CDR3 protein: CASSPQTGDTEAFF
D gene: TRBD1
V gene: TRBV18
clone size: -
CDR3 length: 14
J gene: TRBJ1-1

CDR3 DNA: TGTGCCAGCAGTTGGTCACAGGGGGAGGAAGGCTACACCTTC
CDR3 protein: CASSWSQGEEGYTF
D gene: TRBD1
V gene: TRBV6-6
clone size: -
CDR3 length: 14
J gene: TRBJ1-2

CDR3 DNA: TGTGCCAGCAGCCAAGGCAGGGGTAACTATGGCTACACCTTC
CDR3 protein: CASSQGRGNYGYTF
D gene: -
V gene: TRBV14
clone size: -
CDR3 length: 14
J gene: TRBJ1-2

CDR3 DNA: TGTGCCAGCAGCGTAGATGACACAAACTATGGCTACACCTTC
CDR3 protein: CASSVDDTNYGYTF
D gene: -
V gene: TRBV9
clone size: -
CDR3 length: 14
J gene: TRBJ1-2

CDR3 DNA: TGTGCCAGCCCGAGGGTACAGTTGATACCGGGAACGTACTCTCCGGTGGAGTTCTTC
CDR3 protein: CASPRVQLIPGTYSPVEFF
D gene: -
V gene: TRBV11-3
clone size: -
CDR3 length: 19
J gene: TRBJ2-1

CDR3 DNA: TGCGCCAGCAGCCAAAGACAGGATTCTAACTATGGCTACACCTTC
CDR3 protein: CASSQRQDSNYGYTF
D gene: -
V gene: TRBV5-1
clone size: -
CDR3 length: 15
J gene: TRBJ1-2

CDR3 DNA: TGTGCCAGCTCAGCCGGGACAGGTGAAGCTTTCTTT
CDR3 protein: CASSAGTGEAFF
D gene: TRBD1
V gene: TRBV18
clone size: -
CDR3 length: 12
J gene: TRBJ1-1

CDR3 DNA: TGTGCCAGCAGCGTAGACATGAACACTGAAGCTTTCTTT
CDR3 protein: CASSVDMNTEAFF
D gene: -
V gene: TRBV9
clone size: -
CDR3 length: 13
J gene: TRBJ1-1

CDR3 DNA: TGTGCCAGCAGCCCCCAATGGGGCGGCACTGAAGCTTTCTTT
CDR3 protein: CASSPQWGGTEAFF
D gene: -
V gene: TRBV7-2
clone size: -
CDR3 length: 14
J gene: TRBJ1-1